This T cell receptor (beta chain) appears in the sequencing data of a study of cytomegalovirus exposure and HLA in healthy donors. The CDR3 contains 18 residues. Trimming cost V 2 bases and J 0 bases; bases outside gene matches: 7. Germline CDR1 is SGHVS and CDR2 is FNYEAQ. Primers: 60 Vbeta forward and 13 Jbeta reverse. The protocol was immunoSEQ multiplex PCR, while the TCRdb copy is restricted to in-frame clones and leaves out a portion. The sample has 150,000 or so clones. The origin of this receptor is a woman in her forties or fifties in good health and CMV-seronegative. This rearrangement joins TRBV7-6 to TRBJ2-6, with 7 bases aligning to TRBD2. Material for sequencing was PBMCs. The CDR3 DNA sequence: TGTGCCAGCAGCTTACGGGGGGTTAGAGTCTCTGGGGCCAACGTCCTGACTTTC. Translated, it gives CASSLRGVRVSGANVLTF.